Each of the 28 T cell receptor beta chains below was sequenced from the same sample in a study of blood T cell repertoires in COVID-19. Profiling relied on immunoSEQ multiplex PCR, and the TCRdb table lists in-frame clones only, not all of them. This sample has approximately 79,000 clones, with 80% found just once. Sequenced sample: peripheral blood. The receptors here all came from a man aged 50 to 60 with COVID-19, enrolled during active disease.

The CDR3 coding sequence is TGTGCCAGCAGCCGGGTAAGGACTGAAGCTTTCTTT. Protein: CASSRVRTEAFF. The genes are TRBV7-2 and TRBJ1-1; D unresolved. The CDR3 has 12 residues. V was cut by 5 bases and J by 5 bases, with 9 bases left in between. Germline assignment: CDR1 SGHTA and CDR2 FQGNSA.

This chain links TRBV12-2 with TRBJ2-1; the D call of TRBD2 is as the table states it, not checked on the DNA. TRBV12-2 is marked as a pseudogene. This CDR3 comprises 13 residues. CDR3 DNA sequence: TGTGCAAGTCGCTCGCCTATAGCGGGTTGGGAGTTCTTC. The encoded protein is CASRSPIAGWEFF.

V gene TRBV27 combines with J gene TRBJ1-6, with 7 bases that match TRBD1. This CDR3 has 15 amino acids. V was clipped by 3 bases and J by 7 bases; unmatched bases: 6. Germline assignment: CDR1 MNHEY and CDR2 SMNVEV (reference sequence). The CDR3 DNA follows: TGTGCCAGCAGTTTCCATGACAGGGCCAATTCACCCCTCCACTTT. Translating it yields CASSFHDRANSPLHF.

This chain connects TRBV30 to TRBJ1-1; D is unclear. Per the germline V gene, CDR1 is GTSNPN and CDR2 is SVGIG (reference sequence). The CDR3 is 17 amino acids. Trimming pared 1 base from V and 2 bases from J, leaving 20 bases between. The CDR3 loop reads CAWSATTPGLLNTEAFF. CDR3 in DNA: TGTGCCTGGAGTGCGACCACCCCAGGACTTCTAAACACTGAAGCTTTCTTT.

The rearrangement joins TRBV7-2 to TRBJ2-7, with 7 bases lining up with TRBD1. Germline loops: CDR1 SGHTA, CDR2 FQGNSA. The CDR3 has 14 residues. V lost 5 bases, J lost 2 bases, and 6 bases stayed unmatched. CDR3 residues: CASSLSGQTYEQYF. DNA of the CDR3: TGTGCCAGCAGCCTTTCGGGACAGACCTACGAGCAGTACTTC. Variable domain in full (rest from reference TRBV7-2 and TRBJ2-7): GAGVSQSPSNKVTEKGKDVELRCDPISGHTALYWYRQSLGQGLEFLIYFQGNSAPDKSGLPSDRFSAERTGGSVSTLTIQRTQQEDSAVYLCASSLSGQTYEQYFGPGTRLTVT.

This rearrangement joins TRBV14 to TRBJ1-1, with D unresolved. The CDR3 is made up of 15 amino acids. The germline V gene has CDR1 SGHDN and CDR2 FVKESK. Trimming stripped 4 bases from V and 1 base from J, with 13 bases between. The CDR3 spells CASSRLRGGNTEAFF. CDR3 DNA sequence: TGTGCCAGCAGCCGACTTAGAGGTGGGAACACTGAAGCTTTCTTT.

This rearrangement joins TRBV6-5 to TRBJ1-1; TRBD1 might be the D (6 bases). Trimming took off 4 bases at V and 5 bases at J, with 20 bases between the two ends. This CDR3 is 16 amino acids long. Germline CDR1 MNHEY, CDR2 SVGAGI. CDR3 sequence: CASSLPPVDRRTEAFF. Written as DNA, the CDR3 is TGTGCCAGCAGTTTACCGCCAGTAGACAGGAGGACTGAAGCTTTCTTT.

The chain couples TRBV19 to TRBJ1-6, with D possibly matching TRBD1 (5 bases). Germline V lookup: CDR1 LNHDA, CDR2 SQIVND (reference sequence). Deletions cut 5 bases from V and 10 bases from J, with 15 bases between. The CDR3 extends over 14 amino acids. The DNA of the CDR3 is TGTGCCAGTAGTGAAGTGGCAGGGCGATCACCCCTCCACTTT. Translation gives CASSEVAGRSPLHF.

The CDR3 spells CAISRVQAGHTYEQYF. CDR3 coding DNA: TGTGCCATCTCCCGAGTCCAAGCGGGCCATACCTACGAGCAGTACTTC. The chain couples TRBV10-3 to TRBJ2-7; tentatively, D is TRBD2 (6 bases). CDR3 length: 16 amino acids. The germline gives CDR1 ENHRY, CDR2 SYGVKD. Trimming shortened V by 8 bases and J by 2 bases, and 22 bases separated the two germline ends.

Only a few counts were recorded for this clone. The chain combines TRBV6-2 or TRBV6-3 with TRBJ2-1; the match to TRBD1 covers 8 bases. The V gene end was trimmed by 1 base and the J gene end by 2 bases; junction bases not matched to a gene: 10. Germline lookup yields CDR1 MNHEY and CDR2 SVGEGT. This CDR3 is built from 18 residues. The CDR3 sequence is CASSYYPPTGEPYNEQFF. The CDR3 region has the DNA TGTGCCAGCAGTTACTACCCTCCGACAGGGGAGCCCTACAATGAGCAGTTCTTC.

This chain uses TRBV5-1 with TRBJ1-1, with a possible D match to TRBD1 (5 bases). The CDR3 consists of 15 residues. Germline values: CDR1 SGHRS, CDR2 YFSETQ. Trimming took off 1 base at V and 6 bases at J, with 16 bases between the two ends. Here the CDR3 DNA reads TGCGCCAGCAGCTTGTTTCGGGGGAGCGGGGCTGAAGCTTTCTTT. This codes for CASSLFRGSGAEAFF.

The V and J genes are TRBV6-2 or TRBV6-3 and TRBJ2-5; the match to TRBD2 covers 8 bases. This CDR3 contains 14 residues. Unmatched junction bases numbered 3, after V lost 5 bases and J lost 1 base. From germline, CDR1 is MNHEY and CDR2 SVGEGT. The CDR3 DNA is TGTGCCAGCAGTCCGGCGGGGGGCCAAGAGACCCAGTACTTC. It yields the protein CASSPAGGQETQYF.

Sample share makes this clone large (0.1 to 1%). In nucleotides, the CDR3 is TGTGCCAGCAGTTTCAGCAGGGGCAGATCCTCTGGGGCCAACGTCCTGACTTTC. It specifies CASSFSRGRSSGANVLTF. The V and J genes are TRBV28 and TRBJ2-6; D perhaps matches TRBD1 (6 bases). The CDR3 covers 18 residues. The germline gives CDR1 MDHEN, CDR2 SYDVKM. V shed 3 bases and J shed 0 bases, with 15 bases lying between them.

The chain couples TRBV14 to TRBJ2-7; 13 nucleotides agree with TRBD2. The CDR3 covers 15 residues. The trim removed 5 bases at V and 3 bases at J, leaving 4 bases unmatched. The germline V gene has CDR1 SGHDN and CDR2 FVKESK. As DNA, the CDR3 is TGTGCCAGCAGCAAGGGGACTAGCGGGAACTACGAGCAGTACTTC. Translation gives CASSKGTSGNYEQYF.

This clone was observed a few times. The CDR3 loop reads CASSVRTVNTEAFF. The CDR3 DNA follows: TGTGCCAGCAGTGTTAGGACAGTGAACACTGAAGCTTTCTTT. The V and J genes are TRBV2 and TRBJ1-1, with D tentatively TRBD1 (6 bases). This CDR3 has 14 amino acids. The germline V gene has CDR1 SNHLY and CDR2 FYNNEI. V shed 4 bases and J shed 0 bases, with 9 bases lying between them.

The V and J genes are TRBV6-5 and TRBJ2-1; D might be TRBD2 (6 bases). Germline CDR1 and CDR2: MNHEY and SVGAGI. CDR3 length: 15 amino acids. V was pared by 0 bases and J by 8 bases, with 14 bases between. CDR3 sequence reads: CASSYSPGEPHEQFF. The CDR3 DNA follows: TGTGCCAGCAGTTACTCTCCGGGGGAGCCCCATGAGCAGTTCTTC.

The CDR3: CASSPKGGSNTGELFF. The CDR3 nucleotides read TGTGCCAGCAGCCCAAAAGGGGGCTCCAACACCGGGGAGCTGTTTTTT. The chain employs TRBV27 and TRBJ2-2; 7 bases line up with TRBD1. This CDR3 region has 16 residues. Losses at the gene ends were 6 bases for V and 2 bases for J; bases not matched to a gene: 9. The germline V gene encodes CDR1 MNHEY and CDR2 SMNVEV (reference sequence).

This chain uses TRBV30 with TRBJ1-5; D uncertain. V dropped 0 bases and J dropped 8 bases, with 17 bases sitting between them. CDR1 is GTSNPN and CDR2 is SVGIG in the germline V gene (reference sequence). This CDR3 has 15 residues. The CDR3 DNA follows: TGTGCCTGGAGTGTACTCGGCCTGCCCGGGGAGCCCCAGCATTTT. It specifies CAWSVLGLPGEPQHF.

The V gene is TRBV7-2, the J gene TRBJ2-3; 11 nucleotides agree with TRBD2. The V and J ends lost 4 bases and 2 bases, in that order; junction bases with no gene match: 2. The CDR3 totals 15 residues. The germline CDR1 and CDR2 sequences are SGHTA and FQGNSA. This chain's CDR3 is CASSWGLAVTDTQYF. In nucleotides, the CDR3 is TGTGCCAGCAGCTGGGGACTAGCGGTCACAGATACGCAGTATTTT. The variable domain in full, with the rest retrieved from reference TRBV7-2 and TRBJ2-3, is GAGVSQSPSNKVTEKGKDVELRCDPISGHTALYWYRQSLGQGLEFLIYFQGNSAPDKSGLPSDRFSAERTGGSVSTLTIQRTQQEDSAVYLCASSWGLAVTDTQYFGPGTRLTVL.

A few counts support this clone. V usage is TRBV6-5 and J usage is TRBJ1-5, with D possibly TRBD1 on 6 matching bases. The CDR3 spans 14 residues. The V gene's germline CDR1 is MNHEY and CDR2 SVGAGI. The V end was cut by 10 bases, the J end by 4 bases, with 17 bases between. Here the CDR3 reads CATNPQGGNQPQHF. The CDR3 DNA sequence: TGTGCCACTAACCCACAGGGAGGGAATCAGCCCCAGCATTTT.

The rearrangement links TRBV5-4 to TRBJ1-1; D is perhaps TRBD1 (5 bases). The length of the CDR3 is 12 residues. Trimming cost V 5 bases and J 3 bases, with 8 bases left between them. The germline CDR1 and CDR2 sequences are SGHNT and YYREEE (reference sequence). The CDR3 DNA reads as TGTGCCAGCAGGGGAGGGGACACTGAAGCTTTCTTT. It encodes CASRGGDTEAFF.

This chain links TRBV15 with TRBJ1-5; D is ambiguous. Trimming removed 3 bases from V and 2 bases from J, with 5 bases in between. The germline CDR1 and CDR2 sequences are LNHNV and YYDKDF (reference sequence). The CDR3 has 13 residues. The CDR3 reads CATSSPGNQPQHF. CDR3 bases: TGTGCCACCAGCAGCCCCGGCAATCAGCCCCAGCATTTT.

This chain connects TRBV4-1 to TRBJ1-1; D possibly corresponds to TRBD1 (5 bases). The CDR3 runs 14 residues. The germline V and J ends were trimmed by 4 bases and 8 bases, with 17 bases remaining between them. CDR1 and CDR2 from the germline V gene are MGHRA and YSYEKL. CDR3 coding DNA: TGCGCCAGCAGCCCCCATGGGGGGGATTGGGAAGCTTTCTTT. This codes for CASSPHGGDWEAFF.

This chain joins TRBV11-3 and TRBJ2-1; no clear D. The ends were cut back, 3 bases at V and 6 bases at J, with 9 bases in the middle. The CDR3 runs 13 residues. The germline V gene encodes CDR1 SGHNT and CDR2 YENEEA. The CDR3 DNA is TGTGCCAGCAGCTTGTCCCCTCGCAATGAGCAGTTCTTC. Protein: CASSLSPRNEQFF.

This clone was detected once. The chain employs TRBV5-6 and TRBJ2-7; D unresolved. Trimming left V 4 bases short and J 0 bases short, with 14 bases between. Germline lookup yields CDR1 SGHDT and CDR2 YYEEEE. This CDR3 has 15 residues. CDR3: CASSLLGGSSYEQYF. CDR3 coding DNA: TGTGCCAGCAGCCTGCTCGGCGGCAGCTCCTACGAGCAGTACTTC.

The V call is TRBV29-1, the J call TRBJ2-1, with D possibly matching TRBD2 (6 bases). Germline CDR1 is SQVTM and CDR2 is ANQGSEA. The CDR3 covers 14 residues. V lost 2 bases and J 7 bases, leaving 15 bases between the germline ends. The CDR3, as DNA: TGCAGCGTTGAACCGCCGGGGAGGAGGAATGAGCAGTTCTTC. Encoded protein: CSVEPPGRRNEQFF.

This clone was counted once. V gene TRBV19 combines with J gene TRBJ1-1, with TRBD1 matching 9 bases. CDR3 length: 15 amino acids. V shed 4 bases and J 6 bases; nucleotides not matched to a gene: 9. CDR1 is LNHDA and CDR2 is SQIVND in the germline V gene (reference sequence). CDR3 loop: CASSRGQGGISEAFF. CDR3 in DNA: TGTGCCAGTAGTAGGGGACAGGGTGGAATCTCTGAAGCTTTCTTT.

The rearrangement joins TRBV28 to TRBJ2-5; TRBD1 agrees at 8 bases. J lost 1 base, V lost 3 bases, and 7 bases had no gene match. CDR3 length: 16 residues. The V gene's germline CDR1 is MDHEN and CDR2 SYDVKM. CDR3 region: CASSFGQGVGQETQYF. In nucleotides, the CDR3 is TGTGCCAGCAGTTTCGGACAGGGTGTGGGCCAAGAGACCCAGTACTTC.